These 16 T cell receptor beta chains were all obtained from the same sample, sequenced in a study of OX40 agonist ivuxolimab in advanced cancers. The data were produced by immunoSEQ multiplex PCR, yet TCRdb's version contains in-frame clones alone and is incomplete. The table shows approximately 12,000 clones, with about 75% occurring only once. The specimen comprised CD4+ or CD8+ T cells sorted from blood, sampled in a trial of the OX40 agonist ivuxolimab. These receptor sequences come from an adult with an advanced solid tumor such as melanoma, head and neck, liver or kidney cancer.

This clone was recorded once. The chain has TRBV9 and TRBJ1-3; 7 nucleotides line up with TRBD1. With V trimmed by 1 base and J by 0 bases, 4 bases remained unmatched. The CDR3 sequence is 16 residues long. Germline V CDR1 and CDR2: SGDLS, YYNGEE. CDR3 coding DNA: TGTGCCAGCAGCGTAACTGGACAGGACTCTGGAAACACCATATATTTT. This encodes CASSVTGQDSGNTIYF.

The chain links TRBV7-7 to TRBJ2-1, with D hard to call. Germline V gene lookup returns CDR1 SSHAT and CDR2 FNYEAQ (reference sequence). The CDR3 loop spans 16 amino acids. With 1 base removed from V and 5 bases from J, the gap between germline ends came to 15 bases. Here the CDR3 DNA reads TGTGCCAGCAGCTTAGATGCGTATGGGGTAAACAATGAGCAGTTCTTC. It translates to CASSLDAYGVNNEQFF.

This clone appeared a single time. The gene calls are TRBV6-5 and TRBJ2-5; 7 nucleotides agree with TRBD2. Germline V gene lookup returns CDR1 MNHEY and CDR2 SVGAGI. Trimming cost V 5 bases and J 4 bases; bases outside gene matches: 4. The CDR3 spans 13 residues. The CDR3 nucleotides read TGTGCCAGCAGTACTGCGGGAGTAGAGACCCAGTACTTC. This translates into CASSTAGVETQYF.

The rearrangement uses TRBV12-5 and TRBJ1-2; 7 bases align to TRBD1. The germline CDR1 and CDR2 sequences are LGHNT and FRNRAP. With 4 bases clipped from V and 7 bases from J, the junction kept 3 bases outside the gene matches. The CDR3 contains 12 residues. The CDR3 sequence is CASGSDRVGYTF. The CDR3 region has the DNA TGTGCTAGTGGTTCCGACAGGGTTGGCTACACCTTC. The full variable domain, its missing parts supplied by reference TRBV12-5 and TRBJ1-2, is DARVTQTPRHKVTEMGQEVTMRCQPILGHNTVFWYRQTMMQGLELLAYFRNRAPLDDSGMPKDRFSAEMPDATLATLKIQPSEPRDSAVYFCASGSDRVGYTFGSGTRLTVV.

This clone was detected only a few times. The CDR3 loop is CASSQTASSYNEQFF. CDR3 sequence (DNA): TGTGCCAGCAGCCAAACAGCGAGCTCCTACAATGAGCAGTTCTTC. The chain has TRBV11-3 and TRBJ2-1, with unresolved D. CDR1 is SGHNT, CDR2 YENEEA, per germline. V was pared by 5 bases and J by 0 bases, with 11 bases between. The CDR3 is 15 amino acids.

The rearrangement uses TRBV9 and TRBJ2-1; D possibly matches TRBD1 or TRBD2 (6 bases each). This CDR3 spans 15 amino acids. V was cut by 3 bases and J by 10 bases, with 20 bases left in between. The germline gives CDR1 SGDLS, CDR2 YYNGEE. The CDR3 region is CASSELTGSGEEQFF. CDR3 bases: TGTGCCAGCAGCGAGCTAACAGGGTCGGGGGAAGAGCAGTTCTTC.

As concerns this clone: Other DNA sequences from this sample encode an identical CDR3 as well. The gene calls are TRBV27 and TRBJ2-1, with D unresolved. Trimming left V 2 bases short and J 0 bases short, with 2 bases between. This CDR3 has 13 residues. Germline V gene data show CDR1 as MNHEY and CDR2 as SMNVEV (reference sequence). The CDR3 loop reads CASSLSSYNEQFF. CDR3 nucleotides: TGTGCCAGCAGTTTAAGCTCCTACAATGAGCAGTTCTTC.

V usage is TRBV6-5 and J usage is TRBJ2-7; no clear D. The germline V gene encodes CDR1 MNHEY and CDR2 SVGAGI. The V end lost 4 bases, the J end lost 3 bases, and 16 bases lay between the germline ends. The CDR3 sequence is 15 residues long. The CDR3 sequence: CASSLSFGSRYEQYV. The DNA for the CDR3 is TGTGCCAGCAGTTTATCTTTCGGGTCTCGCTACGAGCAGTACGTC.

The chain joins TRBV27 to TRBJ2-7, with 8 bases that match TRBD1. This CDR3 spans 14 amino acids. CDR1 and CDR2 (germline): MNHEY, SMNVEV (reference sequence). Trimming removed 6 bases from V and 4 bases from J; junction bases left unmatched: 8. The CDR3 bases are TGTGCCAGCAGATCGGGACAGGTTCAATACGAGCAGTACGTC. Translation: CASRSGQVQYEQYV.

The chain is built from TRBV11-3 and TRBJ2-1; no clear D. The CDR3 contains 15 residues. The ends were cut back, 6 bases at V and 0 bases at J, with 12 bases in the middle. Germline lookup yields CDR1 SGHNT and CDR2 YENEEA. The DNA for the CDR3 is TGTGCCAGCAGTAAACTACTGAGCTCCTACAATGAGCAGTTCTTC. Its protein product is CASSKLLSSYNEQFF.

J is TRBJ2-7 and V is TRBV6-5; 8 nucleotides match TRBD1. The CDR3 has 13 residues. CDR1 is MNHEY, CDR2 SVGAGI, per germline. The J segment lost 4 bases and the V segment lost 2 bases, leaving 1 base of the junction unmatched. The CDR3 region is CASSYDRGYEQYV. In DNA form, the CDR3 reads TGTGCCAGCAGTTACGACAGGGGATACGAGCAGTACGTC.

This CDR3 is CASSLIAGAYEQYF. For the CDR3, the DNA is TGCGCCAGCAGCTTGATAGCGGGAGCCTACGAGCAGTACTTC. The chain uses TRBV5-1 and TRBJ2-7, with 9 bases that match TRBD2. The J segment lost 2 bases and the V segment lost 1 base, leaving 1 base of the junction unmatched. The CDR3 extends over 14 amino acids. Germline assignment: CDR1 SGHRS and CDR2 YFSETQ.

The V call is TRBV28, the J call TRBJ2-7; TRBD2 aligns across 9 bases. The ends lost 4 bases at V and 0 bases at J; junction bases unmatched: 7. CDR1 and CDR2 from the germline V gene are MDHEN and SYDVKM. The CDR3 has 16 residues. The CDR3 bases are TGTGCCAGCAGTTCCATGACTAGCGGATTCTCCTACGAGCAGTACTTC. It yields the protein CASSSMTSGFSYEQYF.

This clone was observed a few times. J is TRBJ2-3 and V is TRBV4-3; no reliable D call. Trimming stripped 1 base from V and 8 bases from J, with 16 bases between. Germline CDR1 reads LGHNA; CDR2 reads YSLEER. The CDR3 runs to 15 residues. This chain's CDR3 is CASSQGRNWAGTQYF. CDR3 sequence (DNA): TGCGCCAGCAGCCAAGGACGAAACTGGGCAGGTACGCAGTATTTT.

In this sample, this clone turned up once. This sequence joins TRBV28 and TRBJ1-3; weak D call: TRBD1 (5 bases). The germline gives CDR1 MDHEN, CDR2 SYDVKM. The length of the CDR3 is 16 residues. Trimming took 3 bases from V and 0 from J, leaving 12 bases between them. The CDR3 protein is CASSFWGTISGNTIYF. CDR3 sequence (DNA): TGTGCCAGCAGTTTTTGGGGCACCATCTCTGGAAACACCATATATTTT. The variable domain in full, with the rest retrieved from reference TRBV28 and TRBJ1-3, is DVKVTQSSRYLVKRTGEKVFLECVQDMDHENMFWYRQDPGLGLRLIYFSYDVKMKEKGDIPEGYSVSREKKERFSLILESASTNQTSMYLCASSFWGTISGNTIYFGEGSWLTVV.

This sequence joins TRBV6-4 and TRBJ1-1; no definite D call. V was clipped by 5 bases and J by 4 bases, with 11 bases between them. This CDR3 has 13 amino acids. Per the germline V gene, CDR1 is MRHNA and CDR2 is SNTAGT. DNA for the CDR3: TGTGCCAGCAGTTTAACAGAGACCACTGAAGCTTTCTTT. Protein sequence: CASSLTETTEAFF.